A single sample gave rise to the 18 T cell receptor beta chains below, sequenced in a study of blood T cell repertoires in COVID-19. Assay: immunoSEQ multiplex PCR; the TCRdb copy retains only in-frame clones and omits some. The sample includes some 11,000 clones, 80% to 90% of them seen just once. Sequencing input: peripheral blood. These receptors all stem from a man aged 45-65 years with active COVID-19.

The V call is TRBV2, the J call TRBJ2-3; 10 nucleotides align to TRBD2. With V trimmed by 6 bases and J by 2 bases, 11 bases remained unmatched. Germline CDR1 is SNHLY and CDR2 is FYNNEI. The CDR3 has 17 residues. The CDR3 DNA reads TGTGCCAGCAGAACCTCGGTAGCGGGAGGCAACACAGATACGCAGTATTTT. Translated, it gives CASRTSVAGGNTDTQYF.

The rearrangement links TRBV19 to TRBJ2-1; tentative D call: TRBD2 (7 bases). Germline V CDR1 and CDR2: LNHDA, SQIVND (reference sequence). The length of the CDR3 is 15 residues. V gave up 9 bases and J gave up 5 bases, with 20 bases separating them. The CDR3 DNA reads TGTGCCAGGGGGGCGGGAGTCCCGCGGGACAATGAGCAGTTCTTC. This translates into CARGAGVPRDNEQFF. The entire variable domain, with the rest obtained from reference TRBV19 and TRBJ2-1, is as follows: DGGITQSPKYLFRKEGQNVTLSCEQNLNHDAMYWYRQDPGQGLRLIYYSQIVNDFQKGDIAEGYSVSREKKESFPLTVTSAQKNPTAFYLCARGAGVPRDNEQFFGPGTRLTVL.

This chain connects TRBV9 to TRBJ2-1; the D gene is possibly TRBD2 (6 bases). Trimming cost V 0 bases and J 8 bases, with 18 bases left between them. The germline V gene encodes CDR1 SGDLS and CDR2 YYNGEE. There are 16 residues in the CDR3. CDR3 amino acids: CASSVGGGRAVDEQFF. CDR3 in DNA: TGTGCCAGCAGCGTAGGGGGAGGCAGGGCGGTCGATGAGCAGTTCTTC.

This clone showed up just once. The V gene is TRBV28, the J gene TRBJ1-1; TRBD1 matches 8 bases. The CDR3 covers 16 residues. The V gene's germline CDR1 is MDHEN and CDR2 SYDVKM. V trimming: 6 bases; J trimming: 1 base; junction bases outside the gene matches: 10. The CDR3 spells CASRTTGTGSNTEAFF. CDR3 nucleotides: TGTGCCAGCAGGACGACCGGGACAGGTTCGAACACTGAAGCTTTCTTT.

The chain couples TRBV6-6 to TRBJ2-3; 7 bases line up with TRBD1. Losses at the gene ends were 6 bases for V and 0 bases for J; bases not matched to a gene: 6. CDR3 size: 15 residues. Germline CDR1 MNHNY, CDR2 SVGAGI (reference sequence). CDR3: CASSYTGVSTDTQYF. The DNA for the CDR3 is TGTGCCAGCAGCTACACAGGGGTTAGCACAGATACGCAGTATTTT.

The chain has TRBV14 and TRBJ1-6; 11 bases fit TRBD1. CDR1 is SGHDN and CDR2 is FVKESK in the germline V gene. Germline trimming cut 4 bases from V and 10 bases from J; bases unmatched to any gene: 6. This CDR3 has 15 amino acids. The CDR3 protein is CASSPRTGGGSPLHF. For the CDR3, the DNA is TGTGCCAGCAGCCCCAGGACAGGGGGCGGCTCACCCCTCCACTTT.

The CDR3 reads CASTPRDSSYNEQFF. For the CDR3, the DNA is TGTGCCAGTACCCCTAGGGACAGCTCCTACAATGAGCAGTTCTTC. The chain uses TRBV19 and TRBJ2-1; TRBD1 agrees at 7 bases. Germline V gene data show CDR1 as LNHDA and CDR2 as SQIVND (reference sequence). V lost 7 bases to trimming and J lost 0 bases; unmatched junction nucleotides: 6. The CDR3 contains 15 residues.

DNA of the CDR3: TGTGCCACCAGTGAGACCATTCTAGCGGGAGTCACCGGGGAGCTGTTTTTT. It encodes CATSETILAGVTGELFF. J is TRBJ2-2 and V is TRBV24-1; 10 positions match TRBD2. CDR3 length: 17 amino acids. CDR1 is KGHDR and CDR2 is SFDVKD in the germline V gene. The trim removed 4 bases at V and 4 bases at J, leaving 8 bases unmatched.

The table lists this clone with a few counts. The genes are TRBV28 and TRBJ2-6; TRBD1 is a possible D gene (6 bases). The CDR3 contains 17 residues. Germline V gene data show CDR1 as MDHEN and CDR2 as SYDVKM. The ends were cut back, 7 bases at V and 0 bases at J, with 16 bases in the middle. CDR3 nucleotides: TGTGCCAGCACTTCGGACAGTGACTACTCTGGGGCCAACGTCCTGACTTTC. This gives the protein CASTSDSDYSGANVLTF.

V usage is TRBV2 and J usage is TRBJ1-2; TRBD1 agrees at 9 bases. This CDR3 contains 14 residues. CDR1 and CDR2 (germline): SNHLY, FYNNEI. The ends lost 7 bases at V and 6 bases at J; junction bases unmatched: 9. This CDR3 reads CASNRGQNKDGYTF. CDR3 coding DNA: TGTGCCAGCAACAGGGGGCAGAATAAAGATGGCTACACCTTC.

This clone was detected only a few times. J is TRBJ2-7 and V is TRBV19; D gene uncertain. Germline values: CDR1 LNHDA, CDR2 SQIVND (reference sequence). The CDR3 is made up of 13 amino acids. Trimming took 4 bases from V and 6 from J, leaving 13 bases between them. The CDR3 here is CASSKPLLSEQYF. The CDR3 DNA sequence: TGTGCCAGTAGTAAGCCCTTGCTCTCCGAGCAGTACTTC.

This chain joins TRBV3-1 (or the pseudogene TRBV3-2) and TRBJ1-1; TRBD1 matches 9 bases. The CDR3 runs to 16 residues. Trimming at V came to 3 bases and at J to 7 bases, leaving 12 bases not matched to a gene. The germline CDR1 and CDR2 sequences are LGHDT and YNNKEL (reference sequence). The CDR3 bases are TGTGCCAGCAGCCAGGTGACAGGGGGAGTAGTCGATGAAGCTTTCTTT. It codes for CASSQVTGGVVDEAFF.

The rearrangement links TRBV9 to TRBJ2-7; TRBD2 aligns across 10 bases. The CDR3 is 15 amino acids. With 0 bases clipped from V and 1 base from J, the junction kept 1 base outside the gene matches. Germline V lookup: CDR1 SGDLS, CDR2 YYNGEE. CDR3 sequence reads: CASSVGTSGSYEQYF. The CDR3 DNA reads TGTGCCAGCAGCGTAGGGACTAGCGGTTCCTACGAGCAGTACTTC. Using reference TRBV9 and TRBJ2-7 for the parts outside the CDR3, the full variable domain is DSGVTQTPKHLITATGQRVTLRCSPRSGDLSVYWYQQSLDQGLQFLIQYYNGEERAKGNILERFSAQQFPDLHSELNLSSLELGDSALYFCASSVGTSGSYEQYFGPGTRLTVT.

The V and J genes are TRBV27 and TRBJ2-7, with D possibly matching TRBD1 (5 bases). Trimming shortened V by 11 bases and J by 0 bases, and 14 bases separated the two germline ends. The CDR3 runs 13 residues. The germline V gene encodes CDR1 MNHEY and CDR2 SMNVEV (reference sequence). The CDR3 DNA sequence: TGTGCCTGTAGACAGCAAAACTCCTACGAGCAGTACTTC. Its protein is CACRQQNSYEQYF.

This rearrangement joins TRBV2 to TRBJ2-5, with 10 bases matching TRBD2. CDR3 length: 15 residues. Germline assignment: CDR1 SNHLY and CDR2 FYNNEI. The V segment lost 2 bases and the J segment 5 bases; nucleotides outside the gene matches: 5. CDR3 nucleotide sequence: TGTGCCAGCAGTGAACAGGCACTAGCGGGGGAGACCCAGTACTTC. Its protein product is CASSEQALAGETQYF.

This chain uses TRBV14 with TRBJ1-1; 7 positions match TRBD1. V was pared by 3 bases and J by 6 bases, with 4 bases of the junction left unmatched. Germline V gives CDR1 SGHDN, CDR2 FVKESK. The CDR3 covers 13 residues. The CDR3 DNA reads TGTGCCAGCAGCCACGTTCAGGGGGCTGAAGCTTTCTTT. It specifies CASSHVQGAEAFF.

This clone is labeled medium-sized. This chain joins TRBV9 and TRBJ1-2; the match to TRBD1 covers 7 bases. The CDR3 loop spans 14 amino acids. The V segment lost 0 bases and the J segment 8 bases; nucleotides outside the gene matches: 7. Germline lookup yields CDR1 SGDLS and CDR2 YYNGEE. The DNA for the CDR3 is TGTGCCAGCAGCGTAGAAGGGGGCAGTTACGGCTACACCTTC. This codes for CASSVEGGSYGYTF. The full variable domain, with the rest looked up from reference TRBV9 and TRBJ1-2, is DSGVTQTPKHLITATGQRVTLRCSPRSGDLSVYWYQQSLDQGLQFLIQYYNGEERAKGNILERFSAQQFPDLHSELNLSSLELGDSALYFCASSVEGGSYGYTFGSGTRLTVV.

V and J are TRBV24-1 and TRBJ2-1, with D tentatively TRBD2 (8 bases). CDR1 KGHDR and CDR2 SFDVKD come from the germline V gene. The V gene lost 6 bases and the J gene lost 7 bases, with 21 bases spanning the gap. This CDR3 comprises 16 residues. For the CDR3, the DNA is TGTGCCACCAGTCCAGGGGGACTAGACATTCCAAATGAGCAGTTCTTC. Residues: CATSPGGLDIPNEQFF.